This TCR beta chain came from a study of blood T cell repertoires in COVID-19. About the research overall: The samples span acute and convalescent COVID-19 from the United States, Italy and Spain. PBMCs, B-cell-depleted T cells, or T cells provided the cDNA or gDNA that made up the material.

As processed by the authors: Cell counts per sample came from amplifying reference gene primers. The repertoire was sequenced with immunoSEQ multiplex PCR; TCRdb's copy has only in-frame clones and lacks some. The V and J calls and clone size come from that table; D and trimming were worked out from the DNA. The sample gives about 250,000 clones, about 73% of which show up once; 3.3% is in the top ten. Trimming at V came to 3 bases and at J to 0 bases, leaving 15 bases not matched to a gene. The germline gives CDR1 SGDLS, CDR2 YYNGEE. The CDR3 consists of 19 residues. The rearrangement uses TRBV9 and TRBJ1-3, with 7 positions matching TRBD1. The material sequenced was peripheral blood. The clonotype comes from a woman aged 80 or older with acute or convalescent COVID-19. CDR3 sequence reads: CASSALLPSQGLSGNTIYF. CDR3 in DNA: TGTGCCAGCAGCGCCTTACTGCCATCACAGGGGCTCTCTGGAAACACCATATATTTT.